The present T cell receptor (beta chain) was sequenced within a study of blood T cell repertoires in COVID-19. This clone was detected only a few times. Other DNA sequences in this specimen translate into the identical CDR3. Generated by immunoSEQ multiplex PCR, the TCRdb table keeps only in-frame clones and is missing some. The table shows 200,000 to 250,000 clones, with around 83% occurring only once. The specimen sequenced was peripheral blood. This TCR came from a woman between 50 and 59 years old with acute or convalescent COVID-19.

CDR3 nucleotides: TGTGCCAGCAGTCTCCTACGGGACAGGGTCACAGATACGCAGTATTTT. It specifies CASSLLRDRVTDTQYF. The chain joins TRBV5-8 to TRBJ2-3; 9 bases map to TRBD1. This CDR3 spans 16 amino acids. Germline V gene data show CDR1 as SGHTS and CDR2 as YDEGEE. Trimming at V came to 5 bases and at J to 2 bases, leaving 9 bases not matched to a gene.